The 7 T cell receptor beta chains in this list originate from one sample, sequenced in a study of cytomegalovirus exposure and HLA in healthy donors. PCR was performed using 60 Vbeta and 13 Jbeta primers. This table comes from immunoSEQ multiplex PCR, and its TCRdb copy is limited to in-frame clones, with some not included. The sample consists of 250,000 to 350,000 clones, roughly 90% of them appearing once. The sequenced sample consisted of PBMCs. The receptors come from a man in his forties or fifties in good health and CMV-seropositive.

J is TRBJ2-7 and V is TRBV2; tentative D call: TRBD2 (6 bases). Per germline, CDR1 SNHLY and CDR2 FYNNEI. The germline V and J ends were trimmed by 2 bases and 11 bases, with 10 bases remaining between them. The length of the CDR3 is 11 residues. Here the CDR3 reads CASSELGGKYF. Written as DNA, the CDR3 is TGTGCCAGCAGTGAATTGGGGGGAAAGTACTTC.

V usage is TRBV7-9 and J usage is TRBJ2-3, with 9 bases that match TRBD2. V lost 4 bases, J lost 5 bases, and 16 bases stayed unmatched. The CDR3 has 18 amino acids. Germline CDR1 and CDR2: SEHNR and FQNEAQ (reference sequence). The CDR3 DNA reads TGTGCCAGCAGCTCCTCCCACCTTAAGCGGGAGGAGAGAGATACGCAGTATTTT. Translation: CASSSSHLKREERDTQYF.

The J gene is TRBJ2-1, the V gene TRBV5-1, with D possibly being TRBD2 (7 bases). This CDR3 spans 14 amino acids. V was clipped by 8 bases and J by 4 bases, with 16 bases between them. Germline CDR1 and CDR2: SGHRS and YFSETQ. The DNA for the CDR3 is TGCGCCAGTCGGGGGGCGGCCCTTTACAATGAGCAGTTCTTC. Residues: CASRGAALYNEQFF.

CDR3 residues: CASSASQGAVEKLFF. The CDR3 nucleotides are TGTGCCAGTAGTGCATCACAGGGGGCGGTTGAAAAACTGTTTTTT. The rearrangement links TRBV19 to TRBJ1-4, with TRBD1 identical over 9 bases. V dropped 5 bases and J dropped 7; count of bases not matched to a gene: 8. CDR1 LNHDA and CDR2 SQIVND come from the germline V gene (reference sequence). The CDR3 is 15 residues long.

The chain uses TRBV15 and TRBJ2-7, with 12 bases lining up with TRBD2. The CDR3 extends over 16 amino acids. The germline V gene has CDR1 LNHNV and CDR2 YYDKDF (reference sequence). J was trimmed by 4 bases and V by 3 bases; bases with no gene match: 7. DNA of the CDR3: TGTGCCACCAGCAGTCGCAAGGGACTAGCGGGTTACGAGCAGTACTTC. Translating gives CATSSRKGLAGYEQYF. Drawing the rest from reference TRBV15 and TRBJ2-7, the complete variable domain is DAMVIQNPRYQVTQFGKPVTLSCSQTLNHNVMYWYQQKSSQAPKLLFHYYDKDFNNEADTPDNFQSRRPNTSFCFLDIRSPGLGDTAMYLCATSSRKGLAGYEQYFGPGTRLTVT.

The chain carries TRBV7-8 and TRBJ2-1; D possibly corresponds to TRBD2 (5 bases). The CDR3 covers 18 residues. The V end was cut by 0 bases, the J end by 0 bases, with 15 bases between. The germline V gene encodes CDR1 SGHVS and CDR2 FQNEAQ. The CDR3: CASSLAGVARSSYNEQFF. In DNA, the CDR3 is TGTGCCAGCAGCTTAGCGGGTGTAGCGCGCAGCTCCTACAATGAGCAGTTCTTC.

The gene calls are TRBV5-1 and TRBJ2-7; TRBD1 might be the D (6 bases). Germline CDR1 SGHRS, CDR2 YFSETQ. V was clipped by 4 bases and J by 0 bases, with 14 bases between them. The CDR3 is made up of 15 amino acids. CDR3: CASSPGAQGSYEQYF. DNA for the CDR3: TGCGCCAGCAGCCCTGGGGCACAGGGCTCCTACGAGCAGTACTTC.